The 9 T cell receptor beta chains in this list originate from one sample, sequenced in a study of T cells after yellow fever vaccination (dated by TCRdb to the late 2010s). Explained via the paper, the treatment or condition label denotes: live attenuated yellow fever vaccine strain. The library was generated by 5' RACE. The run used an Illumina HiSeq 2500. TCRdb itself trimmed the public reads at Q25 with fastp, ran MiXCR and retained productive beta chains. Here each entry gathers all rows of one CDR3 protein and keeps the most common genes and DNA. The sample table lists a few hundred thousand distinct CDR3 sequences, 8.1% of them with a count of one. The ten biggest clones cover roughly 15% of the sample. The sequenced sample was PBMCs, obtained approximately 47 days after the first yellow fever vaccination. The receptors originated from a young man who received the YFV17D yellow fever vaccine.

The table lists this clonotype with a few counts. The chain combines TRBV10-3 with TRBJ2-7, with D tentatively TRBD1 or TRBD2 (6 bases each). The CDR3 is made up of 13 amino acids. Germline CDR1 reads ENHRY; CDR2 reads SYGVKD. V was trimmed by 10 bases and J by 2 bases, leaving 15 bases between them. CDR3 sequence reads: CASTRDTTYEQYF. CDR3 in DNA: TGTGCCAGCACGCGGGACACAACCTACGAGCAGTACTTC.

The genes are TRBV20-1 and TRBJ2-7; TRBD1 agrees at 8 bases. The V and J ends lost 6 bases and 4 bases, in that order; junction bases with no gene match: 17. Germline V gene data show CDR1 as DFQATT and CDR2 as SNEGSKA (reference sequence). This CDR3 contains 16 residues. As DNA, the CDR3 is TGCAGTGCCCCTGTTTTCGGACAGGGAACCTTATACGAGCAGTACTTC. As protein: CSAPVFGQGTLYEQYF.

The rearrangement joins TRBV20-1 to TRBJ1-5; D uncertain. Trimming pared 0 bases from V and 6 bases from J, leaving 18 bases between. Germline V gene lookup returns CDR1 DFQATT and CDR2 SNEGSKA (reference sequence). The CDR3 runs 16 residues. Here the CDR3 reads CSARDTMGRSSQPQHF. The CDR3 nucleotides read TGCAGTGCTAGAGATACGATGGGGAGGAGTAGTCAGCCCCAGCATTTT.

The V and J genes are TRBV7-9 and TRBJ1-1, with 7 bases lining up with TRBD1. Germline-derived CDR1 and CDR2 are SEHNR and FQNEAQ (reference sequence). The CDR3 runs to 16 residues. With 5 bases clipped from V and 2 bases from J, the junction kept 11 bases outside the gene matches. In nucleotides, the CDR3 is TGTGCCAGCAGCGCAGACAGGGAGAGCTCTAACACTGAAGCTTTCTTT. Its protein product is CASSADRESSNTEAFF.

This clonotype showed up just a few times. This rearrangement joins TRBV11-2 to TRBJ2-1; TRBD2 agrees at 8 bases. CDR1 is SGHAT and CDR2 is FQNNGV in the germline V gene. There are 14 residues in the CDR3. V was clipped by 5 bases and J by 9 bases; unmatched bases: 9. The CDR3 protein is CASSLHGGVGEQFF. As DNA, the CDR3 is TGTGCCAGCAGCCTCCACGGGGGGGTTGGTGAGCAGTTCTTC.

V gene TRBV28 combines with J gene TRBJ2-7; D possibly corresponds to TRBD2 (5 bases). The V end lost 10 bases, the J end lost 0 bases, and 13 bases lay between the germline ends. The CDR3 covers 13 residues. Germline loops: CDR1 MDHEN, CDR2 SYDVKM. CDR3 nucleotides: TGTGCCATCAGCTCCGGGGTCTCCTACGAGCAGTACTTC. Translated, it gives CAISSGVSYEQYF.

In its sample, this clonotype was seen a few times. This chain uses TRBV5-1 with TRBJ2-1; possibly TRBD1 for D (6 bases). CDR1 is SGHRS and CDR2 is YFSETQ in the germline V gene. With 3 bases removed from V and 5 bases from J, the gap between germline ends came to 9 bases. This CDR3 spans 13 amino acids. In nucleotides, the CDR3 is TGCGCCAGCAGCTCGGGACAAGACAATGAGCAGTTCTTC. Amino acids: CASSSGQDNEQFF.

The table lists this clonotype with a few counts. J is TRBJ2-3 and V is TRBV7-2, with D possibly being TRBD2 (6 bases). V gave up 7 bases and J gave up 4 bases, with 12 bases separating them. Germline V gene lookup returns CDR1 SGHTA and CDR2 FQGNSA. This CDR3 is 13 amino acids long. As DNA, the CDR3 is TGTGCCAGCAACCGGAGGGATTCAGATACGCAGTATTTT. Translation: CASNRRDSDTQYF.

The CDR3 DNA is TGCGCCAGCAGTCAATCACGGGGCAGGGGGTGGTGTGCCAAAAACATTCAGTACTTC. This encodes CASSQSRGRGWCAKNIQYF. J is TRBJ2-4 and V is TRBV23-1, with 7 bases identical to TRBD1. TRBV23-1 is an open reading frame, and its role is uncertain. The CDR3 consists of 19 residues. The V and J ends lost 0 bases and 1 base, in that order; junction bases with no gene match: 12.